This T cell receptor beta chain originates from a study of metastatic and nonmetastatic thyroid tumors. Study overall: Across blood and tumor or nodule tissue, repertoires from malignant and benign thyroid patients were compared with one another. Study conclusions and caveats: Reports indicated that malignant thyroid tumors showed significantly higher TCR beta diversity than benign nodules did, in blood and tumor.

The V gene lost 10 bases and the J gene lost 4 bases, with 13 bases spanning the gap. Germline V gene lookup returns CDR1 MDHEN and CDR2 SYDVKM. The CDR3 has 12 amino acids. There were no patients who had received any treatment before thyroid surgery. Original processing methods: It was from CDR3 differences across clinicopathological groups that a distant-metastasis classifier for papillary thyroid cancer was built. TCRdb re-called the PCR reads through MiXCR. What appears here as the V and J calls and clone size reflects TCRdb's work, not the paper's. The sample includes approximately 38,000 clones, 16% seen only once; the top ten take around 3.9%. This clone appeared many times. Its antigen remains unknown.

This sequence joins TRBV28 and TRBJ2-5; D perhaps matches TRBD2 (5 bases). The clonotype originates from a female donor with papillary thyroid cancer or a benign thyroid nodule (not recorded which). Some clones in this sample may be carry-over from other donors' samples. The sample was blood. CDR3 nucleotides: TGTGCCACCGAACGGGGTGGAGAGACCCAGTACTTC. Its protein is CATERGGETQYF.